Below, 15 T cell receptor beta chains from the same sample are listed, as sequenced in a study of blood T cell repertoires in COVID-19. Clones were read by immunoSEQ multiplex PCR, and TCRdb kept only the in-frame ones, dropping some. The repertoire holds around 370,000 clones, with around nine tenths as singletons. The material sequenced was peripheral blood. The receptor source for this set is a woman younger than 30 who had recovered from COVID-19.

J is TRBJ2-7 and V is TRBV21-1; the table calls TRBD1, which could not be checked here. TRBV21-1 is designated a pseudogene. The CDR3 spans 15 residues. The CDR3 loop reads CASSPCHRGSYEQYV. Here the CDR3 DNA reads TGTGCCAGCAGTCCGTGTCACAGGGGTTCCTACGAGCAGTACGTC.

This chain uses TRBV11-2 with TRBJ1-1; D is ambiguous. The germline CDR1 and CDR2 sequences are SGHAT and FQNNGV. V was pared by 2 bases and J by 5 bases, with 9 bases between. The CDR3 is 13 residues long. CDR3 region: CASSLRERTEAFF. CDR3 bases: TGTGCCAGCAGCTTAAGGGAGAGGACTGAAGCTTTCTTT.

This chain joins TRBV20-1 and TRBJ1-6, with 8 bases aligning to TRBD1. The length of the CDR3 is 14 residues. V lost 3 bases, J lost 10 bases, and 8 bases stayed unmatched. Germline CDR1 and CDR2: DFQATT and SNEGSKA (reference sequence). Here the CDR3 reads CSASPGTGDSPLHF. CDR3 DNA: TGCAGTGCTAGTCCCGGGACAGGCGACTCACCCCTCCACTTT.

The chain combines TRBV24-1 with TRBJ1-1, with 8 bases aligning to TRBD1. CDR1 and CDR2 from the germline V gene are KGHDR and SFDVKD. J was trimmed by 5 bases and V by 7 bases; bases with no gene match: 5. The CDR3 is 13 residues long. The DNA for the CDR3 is TGTGCCACCAGCGCAGGGGGCTTAACTGAAGCTTTCTTT. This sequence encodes CATSAGGLTEAFF.

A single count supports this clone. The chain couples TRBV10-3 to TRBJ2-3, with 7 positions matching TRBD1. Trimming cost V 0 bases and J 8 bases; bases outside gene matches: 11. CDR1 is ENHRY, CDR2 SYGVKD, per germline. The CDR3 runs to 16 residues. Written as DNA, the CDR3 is TGTGCCATCAGTGAGTCGGCCGGGACAGTAGGTGGTACGCAGTATTTT. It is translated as CAISESAGTVGGTQYF.

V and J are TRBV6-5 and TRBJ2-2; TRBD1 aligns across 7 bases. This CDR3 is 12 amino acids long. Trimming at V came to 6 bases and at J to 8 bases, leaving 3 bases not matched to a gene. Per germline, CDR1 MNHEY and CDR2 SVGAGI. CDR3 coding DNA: TGTGCCAGCAGAACAGGGGCAGGGGAGCTGTTTTTT. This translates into CASRTGAGELFF.

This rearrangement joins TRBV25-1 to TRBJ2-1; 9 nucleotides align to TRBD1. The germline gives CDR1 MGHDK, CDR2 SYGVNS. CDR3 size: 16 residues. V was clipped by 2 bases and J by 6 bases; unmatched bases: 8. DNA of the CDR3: TGTGCCAGCAGTGAAGCCGGGACAGGGCCCCCCAATGAGCAGTTCTTC. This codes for CASSEAGTGPPNEQFF.

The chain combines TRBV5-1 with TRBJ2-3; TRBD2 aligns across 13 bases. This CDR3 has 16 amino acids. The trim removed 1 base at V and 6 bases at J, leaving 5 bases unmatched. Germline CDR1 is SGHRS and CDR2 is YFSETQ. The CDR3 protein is CASSLSGTSGMDTQYF. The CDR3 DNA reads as TGCGCCAGCAGCTTGTCCGGGACTAGCGGGATGGATACGCAGTATTTT.

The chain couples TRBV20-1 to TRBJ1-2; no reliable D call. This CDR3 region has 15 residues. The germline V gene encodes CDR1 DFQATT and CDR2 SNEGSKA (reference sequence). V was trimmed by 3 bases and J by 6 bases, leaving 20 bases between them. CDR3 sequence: CSASAWRTLPDGYTF. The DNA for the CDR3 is TGCAGTGCTAGTGCGTGGAGGACCCTACCAGATGGCTACACCTTC.

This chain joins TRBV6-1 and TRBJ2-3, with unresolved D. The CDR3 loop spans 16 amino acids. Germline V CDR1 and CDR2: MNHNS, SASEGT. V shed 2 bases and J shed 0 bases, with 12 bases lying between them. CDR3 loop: CASSEPSTFSTDTQYF. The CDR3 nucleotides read TGTGCCAGCAGTGAACCGTCTACCTTTAGCACAGATACGCAGTATTTT.

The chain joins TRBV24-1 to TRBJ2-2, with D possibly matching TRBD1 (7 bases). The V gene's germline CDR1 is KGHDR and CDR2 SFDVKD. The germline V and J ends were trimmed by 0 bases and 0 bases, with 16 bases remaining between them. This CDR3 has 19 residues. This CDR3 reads CATSDLGGPGGANTGELFF. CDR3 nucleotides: TGTGCCACCAGTGATTTGGGGGGGCCAGGGGGAGCGAACACCGGGGAGCTGTTTTTT.

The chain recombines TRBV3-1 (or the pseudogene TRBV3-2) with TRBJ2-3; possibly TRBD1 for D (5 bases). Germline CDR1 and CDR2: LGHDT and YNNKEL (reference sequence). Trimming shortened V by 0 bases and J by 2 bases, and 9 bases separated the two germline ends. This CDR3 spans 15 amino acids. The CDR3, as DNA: TGTGCCAGCAGCCAAGAGTGGGGCCACACAGATACGCAGTATTTT. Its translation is CASSQEWGHTDTQYF.

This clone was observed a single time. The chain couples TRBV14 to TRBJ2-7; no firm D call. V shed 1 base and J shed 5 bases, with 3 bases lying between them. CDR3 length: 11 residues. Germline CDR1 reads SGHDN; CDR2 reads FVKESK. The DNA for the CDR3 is TGTGCCAGCAGCCAAGCTCACGAGCAGTACGTC. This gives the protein CASSQAHEQYV.

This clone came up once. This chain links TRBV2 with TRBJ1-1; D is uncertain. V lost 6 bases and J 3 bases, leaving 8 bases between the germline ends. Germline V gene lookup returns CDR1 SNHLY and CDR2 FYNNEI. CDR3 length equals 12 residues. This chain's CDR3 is CASRTRDTEAFF. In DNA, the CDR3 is TGTGCCAGCAGAACGAGGGACACTGAAGCTTTCTTT. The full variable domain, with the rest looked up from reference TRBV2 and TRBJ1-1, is EPEVTQTPSHQVTQMGQEVILRCVPISNHLYFYWYRQILGQKVEFLVSFYNNEISEKSEIFDDQFSVERPDGSNFTLKIRSTKLEDSAMYFCASRTRDTEAFFGQGTRLTVV.

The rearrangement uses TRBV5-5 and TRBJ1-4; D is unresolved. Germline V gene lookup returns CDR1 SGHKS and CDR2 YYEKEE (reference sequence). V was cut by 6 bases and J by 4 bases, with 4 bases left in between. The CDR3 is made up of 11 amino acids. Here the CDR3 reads CASTLNEKLFF. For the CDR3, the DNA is TGTGCCAGCACCCTTAATGAAAAACTGTTTTTT.